The 10 T cell receptor beta chains below were found in one sample sequenced in a study of beta chain features in type 1 diabetes. Study-level results: Within each of all four CD4+ subsets, Type 1 diabetes patients had TCRB CDR3s that were moderately but significantly shorter.

What was sequenced were expressed TCRB transcripts, since all of the isolated RNA had been reverse transcribed. Produced via immunoSEQ multiplex PCR; TCRdb's table is partial and in-frame only. The sample holds around 650,000 clones, around 12% seen once. Antigen specificity for these receptors is unknown. Sequenced material: naive CD4+ T cells from blood. The receptor set was obtained from a man under 40 with type 1 diabetes.

The chain couples TRBV7-2 to TRBJ2-3; the D gene is possibly TRBD2 (7 bases). Trimming took 5 bases from V and 3 from J, leaving 15 bases between them. Germline lookup yields CDR1 SGHTA and CDR2 FQGNSA. This CDR3 region has 15 residues. CDR3 residues: CASSLWGGMTDTQYF. CDR3 nucleotides: TGTGCCAGCAGCCTCTGGGGGGGCATGACAGATACGCAGTATTTT.

The chain uses TRBV2 and TRBJ2-3; TRBD1 matches at 8 bases. The CDR3 length is 13 residues. Germline-derived CDR1 and CDR2 are SNHLY and FYNNEI. The J segment lost 8 bases and the V segment lost 8 bases, leaving 9 bases of the junction unmatched. Written as DNA, the CDR3 is TGTGCCAGCCGAGGACAGGGCGGCGGTACGCAGTATTTT. This sequence encodes CASRGQGGGTQYF.

This clone has just a few counts. The rearrangement uses TRBV28 and TRBJ1-4, with D perhaps TRBD1 (5 bases). The CDR3 length is 17 residues. CDR1 and CDR2 (germline): MDHEN, SYDVKM. Trimming removed 0 bases at V and 0 bases at J, with 11 bases between. The CDR3 here is CASSLWGRGATNEKLFF. The CDR3 bases are TGTGCCAGCAGTTTATGGGGTCGAGGGGCAACTAATGAAAAACTGTTTTTT.

This clone was seen many times. The chain is built from TRBV25-1 and TRBJ2-6, with D perhaps matching TRBD2 (5 bases). Germline V gene lookup returns CDR1 MGHDK and CDR2 SYGVNS. Trimming shortened V by 6 bases and J by 0 bases, and 9 bases separated the two germline ends. CDR3 length: 15 residues. CDR3 DNA sequence: TGTGCCAGCAGCCGAGAGGGCTCTGGGGCCAACGTCCTGACTTTC. Its protein product is CASSREGSGANVLTF.

This sequence joins TRBV9 and TRBJ2-2, with D possibly being TRBD1 or TRBD2 (5 bases each). V was shortened by 6 bases and J by 4 bases, with 10 bases between the two germline ends. CDR1 is SGDLS, CDR2 YYNGEE, per germline. The CDR3 has 13 residues. This chain's CDR3 is CASTRGPTGELFF. The CDR3 DNA reads as TGTGCCAGCACCCGGGGACCCACCGGGGAGCTGTTTTTT.

This clone was recorded a few times. This chain joins TRBV5-6 and TRBJ2-2; 7 bases agree with TRBD1. V shed 3 bases and J 2 bases; nucleotides not matched to a gene: 4. The CDR3 loop spans 15 amino acids. Germline-derived CDR1 and CDR2 are SGHDT and YYEEEE. CDR3 coding DNA: TGTGCCAGCAGCTACGACAGGGCAAACACCGGGGAGCTGTTTTTT. Protein product: CASSYDRANTGELFF.

J is TRBJ1-5 and V is TRBV9, with D uncertain. CDR3 length: 14 amino acids. V was pared by 4 bases and J by 0 bases, with 8 bases between. Per germline, CDR1 SGDLS and CDR2 YYNGEE. The CDR3 sequence is CASSKADSNQPQHF. CDR3 nucleotide sequence: TGTGCCAGCAGCAAAGCTGATAGCAATCAGCCCCAGCATTTT.

About this clone itself: This specimen includes other DNA sequences encoding the same CDR3. The chain uses TRBV9 and TRBJ1-4; D remains unclear. The CDR3 extends over 15 amino acids. Trimming took off 0 bases at V and 3 bases at J, with 9 bases between the two ends. CDR1 is SGDLS, CDR2 YYNGEE, per germline. This CDR3 is CASSVVGEANEKLFF. The CDR3 coding sequence is TGTGCCAGCAGCGTAGTGGGAGAGGCTAATGAAAAACTGTTTTTT.

The chain joins TRBV5-6 to TRBJ1-1; 8 nucleotides match TRBD1. The J segment lost 6 bases and the V segment lost 3 bases, leaving 4 bases of the junction unmatched. Germline assignment: CDR1 SGHDT and CDR2 YYEEEE. The CDR3 is made up of 13 amino acids. As DNA, the CDR3 is TGTGCCAGCAGCTCCGGACAGGGCCCTGAAGCTTTCTTT. Protein: CASSSGQGPEAFF.

A few counts support this clone. V is TRBV29-1 and J is TRBJ2-1; D not resolved. V was trimmed by 6 bases and J by 6 bases, leaving 6 bases between them. Germline CDR1 reads SQVTM; CDR2 reads ANQGSEA. This CDR3 comprises 10 residues. The CDR3 DNA sequence: TGCAGCGTCTCCGGCAATGAGCAGTTCTTC. Translated, it gives CSVSGNEQFF.